What follows is one TCR beta chain and its context. As yet, its antigen is unknown. This sample is drawn from a study of T cell responses to AZD1222 COVID-19 vaccine. Findings and limits, study-wide: Samples come after the peak T cell response, not at day 14. Only a handful of people who got AZD1222 tested seropositive at baseline.

Trimming took 4 bases from V and 0 from J, leaving 8 bases between them. The CDR3 spans 14 residues. The V gene's germline CDR1 is LNHDA and CDR2 SQIVND (reference sequence). Repertoires were generated with immunoSEQ multiplex PCR, while TCRdb's copy carries only in-frame clones and drops some. The table has 54,000 or so clones, more than 75% seen once. Timing groups of about 4 and about 12 weeks for second doses were pooled. This chain connects TRBV19 to TRBJ2-3, with D hard to call. The source of this sequence is an adult who received the AZD1222 COVID-19 vaccine. Sequencing was performed on peripheral blood, taken 28 days after the second AZD1222 dose. CDR3 sequence reads: CASSNLGSTDTQYF. CDR3 nucleotides: TGTGCCAGTAGTAATCTAGGGAGCACAGATACGCAGTATTTT. Together with reference TRBV19 and TRBJ2-3, the CDR3 gives the full variable domain: DGGITQSPKYLFRKEGQNVTLSCEQNLNHDAMYWYRQDPGQGLRLIYYSQIVNDFQKGDIAEGYSVSREKKESFPLTVTSAQKNPTAFYLCASSNLGSTDTQYFGPGTRLTVL.